The clone carrying this T cell receptor (beta chain) was seen a few times. Its antigen is unidentified. The length of the CDR3 is 12 residues. CDR1 and CDR2 from the germline V gene are MDHEN and SYDVKM. Trimming removed 8 bases from V and 6 bases from J, with 13 bases in between. Amplified regions were TCR beta CDR3 sequences from RNA transcripts. The primer set for the first-round RT-PCR of the TCR CDR3 was HTBI. TCRdb itself ran the multiplex PCR reads through MiXCR, one entry per CDR3 protein. The sample has 150,000 or so distinct CDR3 sequences, 22% seen once. The data stem from a study of T cells in Graves' hyperthyroidism and ophthalmopathy. General observations from the study: Most clonotypes expanded in thyroid above 0.001 were likewise present in blood.

V usage is TRBV28 and J usage is TRBJ1-1; D perhaps matches TRBD1 (5 bases). The TCR was taken from a woman in her forties or fifties with Graves' hyperthyroidism that later progressed to Graves' ophthalmopathy. The material sequenced was blood. This CDR3 is CASYDSKPEAFF. CDR3 bases: TGTGCCAGCTACGACAGCAAACCTGAAGCTTTCTTT.